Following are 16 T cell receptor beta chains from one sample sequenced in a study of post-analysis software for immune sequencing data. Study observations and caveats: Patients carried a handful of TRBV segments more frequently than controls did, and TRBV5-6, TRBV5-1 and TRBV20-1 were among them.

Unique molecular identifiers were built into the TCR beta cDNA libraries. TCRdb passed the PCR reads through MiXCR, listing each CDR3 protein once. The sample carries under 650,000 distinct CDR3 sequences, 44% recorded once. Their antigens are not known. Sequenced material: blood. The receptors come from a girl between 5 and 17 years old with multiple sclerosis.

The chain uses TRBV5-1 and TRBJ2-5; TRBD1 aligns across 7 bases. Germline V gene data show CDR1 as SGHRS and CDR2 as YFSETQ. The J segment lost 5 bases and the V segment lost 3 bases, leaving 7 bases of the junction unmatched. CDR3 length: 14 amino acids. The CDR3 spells CASSSGTARETQYF. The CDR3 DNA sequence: TGCGCCAGCAGCTCCGGGACAGCCAGGGAGACCCAGTACTTC. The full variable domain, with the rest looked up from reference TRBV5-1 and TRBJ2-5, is KAGVTQTPRYLIKTRGQQVTLSCSPISGHRSVSWYQQTPGQGLQFLFEYFSETQRNKGNFPGRFSGRQFSNSRSEMNVSTLELGDSALYLCASSSGTARETQYFGPGTRLLVL.

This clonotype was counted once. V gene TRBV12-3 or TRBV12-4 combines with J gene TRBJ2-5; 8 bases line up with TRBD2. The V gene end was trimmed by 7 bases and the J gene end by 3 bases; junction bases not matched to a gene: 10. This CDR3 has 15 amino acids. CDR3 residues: CASTVSGGGEETQYF. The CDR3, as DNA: TGTGCCAGCACCGTGTCCGGGGGGGGTGAAGAGACCCAGTACTTC.

CDR3: CASSYTSGGADEQFF. DNA of the CDR3: TGTGCCAGCAGTTACACTAGCGGGGGGGCCGATGAGCAGTTCTTC. The chain links TRBV6-5 to TRBJ2-1, with TRBD2 matching 13 bases. Germline V CDR1 and CDR2: MNHEY, SVGAGI. The length of the CDR3 is 15 residues. V was pared by 2 bases and J by 8 bases, with 3 bases of the junction left unmatched.

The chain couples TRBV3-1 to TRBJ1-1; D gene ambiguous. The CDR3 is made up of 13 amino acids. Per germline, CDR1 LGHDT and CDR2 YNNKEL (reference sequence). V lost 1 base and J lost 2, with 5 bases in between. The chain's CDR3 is CASSQVPNTEAFF. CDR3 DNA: TGTGCCAGCAGCCAAGTCCCAAACACTGAAGCTTTCTTT. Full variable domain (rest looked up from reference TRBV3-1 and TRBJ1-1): DTAVSQTPKYLVTQMGNDKSIKCEQNLGHDTMYWYKQDSKKFLKIMFSYNNKELIINETVPNRFSPKSPDKAHLNLHINSLELGDSAVYFCASSQVPNTEAFFGQGTRLTVV.

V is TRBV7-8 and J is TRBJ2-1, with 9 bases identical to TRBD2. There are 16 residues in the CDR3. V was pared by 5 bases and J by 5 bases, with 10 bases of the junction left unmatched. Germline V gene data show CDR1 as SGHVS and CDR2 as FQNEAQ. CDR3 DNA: TGTGCCAGCAGCAAAAACCAGCGGGAGGCGGACAATGAGCAGTTCTTC. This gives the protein CASSKNQREADNEQFF.

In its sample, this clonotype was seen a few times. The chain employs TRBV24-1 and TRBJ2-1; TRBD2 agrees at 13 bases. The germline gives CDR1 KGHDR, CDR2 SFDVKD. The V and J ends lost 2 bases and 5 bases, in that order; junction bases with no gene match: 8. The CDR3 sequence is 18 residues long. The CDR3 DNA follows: TGTGCCACCAGTGATTCGACTAGCGGGGGGCTGGGGAACAATGAGCAGTTCTTC. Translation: CATSDSTSGGLGNNEQFF.

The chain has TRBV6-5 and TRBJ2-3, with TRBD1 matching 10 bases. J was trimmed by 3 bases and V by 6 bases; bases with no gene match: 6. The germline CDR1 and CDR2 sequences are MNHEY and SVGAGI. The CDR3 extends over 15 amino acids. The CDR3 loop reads CASRVGTGVTDTQYF. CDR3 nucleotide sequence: TGTGCCAGCAGGGTCGGGACAGGGGTAACAGATACGCAGTATTTT.

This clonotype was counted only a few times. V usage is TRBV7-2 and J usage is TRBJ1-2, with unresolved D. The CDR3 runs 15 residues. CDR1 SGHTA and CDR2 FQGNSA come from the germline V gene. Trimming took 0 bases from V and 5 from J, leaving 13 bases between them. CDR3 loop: CASSLAVSPEYGYTF. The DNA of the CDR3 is TGTGCCAGCAGCTTAGCGGTCAGTCCGGAATATGGCTACACCTTC.

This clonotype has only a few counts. CDR3 in DNA: TGTGCCAGCAGCCAGGTGGGACAGGATAACTATGGCTACACCTTC. It codes for CASSQVGQDNYGYTF. The chain carries TRBV4-2 and TRBJ1-2, with TRBD1 identical over 8 bases. V was pared by 3 bases and J by 1 base, with 4 bases of the junction left unmatched. Germline loops: CDR1 LGHNA, CDR2 YNFKEQ. The CDR3 sequence is 15 residues long.

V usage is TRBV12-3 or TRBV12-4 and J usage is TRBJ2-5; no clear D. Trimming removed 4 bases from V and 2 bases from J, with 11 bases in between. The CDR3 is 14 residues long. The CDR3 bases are TGTGCCAGCAGTTGGGCGGCTCCTCAAGAGACCCAGTACTTC. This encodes CASSWAAPQETQYF.

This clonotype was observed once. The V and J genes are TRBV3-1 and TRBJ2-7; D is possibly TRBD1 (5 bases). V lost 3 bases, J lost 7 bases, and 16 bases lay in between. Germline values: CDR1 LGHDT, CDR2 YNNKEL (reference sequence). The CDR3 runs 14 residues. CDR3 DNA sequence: TGTGCCAGCAGCCACGCCTGGGGCGGAGAGGAGCAGTACTTC. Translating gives CASSHAWGGEEQYF.

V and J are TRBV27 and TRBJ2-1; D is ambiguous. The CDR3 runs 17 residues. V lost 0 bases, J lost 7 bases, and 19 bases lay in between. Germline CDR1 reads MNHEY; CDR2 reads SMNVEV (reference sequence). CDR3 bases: TGTGCCAGCAGTTTATCCCCAGCGTTTGGTATGGGGAATGAGCAGTTCTTC. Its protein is CASSLSPAFGMGNEQFF.

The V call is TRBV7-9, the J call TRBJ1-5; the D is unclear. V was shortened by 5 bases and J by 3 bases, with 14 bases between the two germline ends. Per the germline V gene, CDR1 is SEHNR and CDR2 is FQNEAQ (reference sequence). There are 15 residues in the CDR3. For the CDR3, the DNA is TGTGCCAGCAGCGCAGACGGGCTGATCAATCAGCCCCAGCATTTT. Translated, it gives CASSADGLINQPQHF.

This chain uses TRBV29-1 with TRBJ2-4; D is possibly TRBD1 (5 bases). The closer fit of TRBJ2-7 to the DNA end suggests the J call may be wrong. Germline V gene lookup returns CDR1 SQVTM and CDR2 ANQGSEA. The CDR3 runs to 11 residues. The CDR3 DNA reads TGCAGCGTTGAAAGGGGTCTCGAGCAGTACTTC. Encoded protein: CSVERGLEQYF.

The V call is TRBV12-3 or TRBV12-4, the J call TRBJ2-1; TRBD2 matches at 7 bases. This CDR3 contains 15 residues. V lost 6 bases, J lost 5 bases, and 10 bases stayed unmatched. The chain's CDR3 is CASRGREIGHNEQFF. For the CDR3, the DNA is TGTGCCAGCAGAGGGCGGGAGATAGGCCACAATGAGCAGTTCTTC.

CDR3 coding DNA: TGTGCCAGCAGCGCGCCCTTAGGTGGGACTAGCGGGGGTAACAATGAGCAGTTCTTC. Its protein is CASSAPLGGTSGGNNEQFF. This chain joins TRBV7-9 and TRBJ2-1, with 14 positions matching TRBD2. Trimming cost V 5 bases and J 5 bases; bases outside gene matches: 14. Per germline, CDR1 SEHNR and CDR2 FQNEAQ (reference sequence). The CDR3 sequence is 19 residues long. The whole variable domain, filled in from reference TRBV7-9 and TRBJ2-1, reads DTGVSQNPRHKITKRGQNVTFRCDPISEHNRLYWYRQTLGQGPEFLTYFQNEAQLEKSRLLSDRFSAERPKGSFSTLEIQRTEQGDSAMYLCASSAPLGGTSGGNNEQFFGPGTRLTVL.